This entry lists 11 T cell receptor beta chains sequenced from one sample in a study of shared clonotypes between healthy human individuals. The assay was immunoSEQ multiplex PCR, and TCRdb's table has in-frame clones only and misses some. The data contain millions of clones, approximately 94% of them singletons. Sequenced material: naive CD4+ T cells sorted from blood. Subset specified: CD45RA+ positively selected. Source of these receptors: a man between 18 and 35 years old in good health.

The chain links TRBV5-8 to TRBJ1-3; D ambiguous. Germline CDR1 is SGHTS and CDR2 is YDEGEE. This CDR3 has 15 residues. The V gene lost 8 bases and the J gene lost 0 bases, with 15 bases spanning the gap. CDR3 coding DNA: TGTGCCAGTACAGTCCAAGGAGCCTCTGGAAACACCATATATTTT. Translation: CASTVQGASGNTIYF.

J is TRBJ2-7 and V is TRBV7-8; TRBD2 is a possible D gene (6 bases). The germline V gene encodes CDR1 SGHVS and CDR2 FQNEAQ. The CDR3 contains 18 residues. Trimming cost V 3 bases and J 4 bases, with 25 bases left between them. CDR3: CASSFAVGTEGFQYEQYF. Here the CDR3 DNA reads TGTGCCAGCAGCTTCGCCGTTGGGACGGAGGGGTTCCAGTACGAGCAGTACTTC.

There are a few counts of this clone. Additional DNA sequences in this sample encode the identical CDR3. The V and J genes are TRBV9 and TRBJ1-3, with D possibly TRBD1 on 5 matching bases. Deletions cut 0 bases from V and 2 bases from J, with 9 bases between. CDR1 and CDR2 (germline): SGDLS, YYNGEE. The CDR3 loop spans 15 amino acids. The CDR3 protein is CASSVDGGTGNTIYF. The CDR3 nucleotides are TGTGCCAGCAGCGTAGATGGGGGAACTGGAAACACCATATATTTT.

The V and J genes are TRBV13 and TRBJ2-2, with D unresolved. Looked up from germline, CDR1 is PRHDT and CDR2 is FYEKMQ (reference sequence). The V gene lost 3 bases and the J gene lost 4 bases, with 6 bases spanning the gap. The CDR3 contains 13 residues. The CDR3 DNA is TGTGCCAGCAGCTTGAGAGGCACCGGGGAGCTGTTTTTT. Its protein product is CASSLRGTGELFF.

The chain carries TRBV30 and TRBJ2-1, with TRBD2 matching over 14 bases. With V trimmed by 4 bases and J by 0 bases, 8 bases remained unmatched. Germline-derived CDR1 and CDR2 are GTSNPN and SVGIG (reference sequence). This CDR3 comprises 18 residues. In nucleotides, the CDR3 is TGTGCCTGGACGCCGGGACTAGCGGGAGTTAGCTCCTACAATGAGCAGTTCTTC. It translates to CAWTPGLAGVSSYNEQFF.

The CDR3 sequence: CASSQGGTIYNEQFF. The DNA of the CDR3 is TGTGCCAGCAGCCAAGGGGGCACTATCTACAATGAGCAGTTCTTC. This chain uses TRBV4-2 with TRBJ2-1; perhaps TRBD1 as D (5 bases). The CDR3 has 15 amino acids. The germline gives CDR1 LGHNA, CDR2 YNFKEQ. V was shortened by 1 base and J by 3 bases, with 10 bases between the two germline ends.

V is TRBV2 and J is TRBJ1-6; D is perhaps TRBD1 (5 bases). The V end was cut by 5 bases, the J end by 0 bases, with 8 bases between. The CDR3 has 15 residues. Germline-derived CDR1 and CDR2 are SNHLY and FYNNEI. CDR3 DNA: TGTGCCAGCAGTTTACAGGACTCCTATAATTCACCCCTCCACTTT. Translation: CASSLQDSYNSPLHF. The whole variable domain, remainder taken from reference TRBV2 and TRBJ1-6, is EPEVTQTPSHQVTQMGQEVILRCVPISNHLYFYWYRQILGQKVEFLVSFYNNEISEKSEIFDDQFSVERPDGSNFTLKIRSTKLEDSAMYFCASSLQDSYNSPLHFGNGTRLTVT.

Points on this clone: This same CDR3 is encoded by further DNA sequences in the sample. The genes are TRBV6-6 and TRBJ1-1; a possible D gene is TRBD1 (6 bases). The germline V gene has CDR1 MNHNY and CDR2 SVGAGI (reference sequence). V was cut by 0 bases and J by 4 bases, with 12 bases left in between. This CDR3 has 15 amino acids. This chain's CDR3 is CASSYSRGGGTEAFF. For the CDR3, the DNA is TGTGCCAGCAGTTACTCGAGGGGGGGAGGCACTGAAGCTTTCTTT.

This clone came up once. The gene calls are TRBV7-9 and TRBJ2-3; tentatively, D is TRBD2 (6 bases). The CDR3 has 14 amino acids. Trimming removed 6 bases from V and 6 bases from J, with 16 bases in between. The germline V gene has CDR1 SEHNR and CDR2 FQNEAQ (reference sequence). CDR3 in amino acids: CASRWRDGRDTQYF. The CDR3 DNA is TGTGCCAGCAGATGGCGGGACGGGCGGGATACGCAGTATTTT.

The chain combines TRBV5-1 with TRBJ1-6; D uncertain. The CDR3 contains 15 residues. Deletions cut 0 bases from V and 5 bases from J, with 9 bases between. The germline V gene has CDR1 SGHRS and CDR2 YFSETQ. The CDR3 is CASSLAAADNSPLHF. The CDR3 DNA reads as TGCGCCAGCAGCTTGGCCGCGGCAGATAATTCACCCCTCCACTTT.

V and J are TRBV2 and TRBJ2-1; the D gene could be TRBD1 or TRBD2 (5 bases each). CDR1 and CDR2 (germline): SNHLY, FYNNEI. CDR3 length: 15 residues. V lost 4 bases and J 6 bases, leaving 16 bases between the germline ends. The CDR3 is CASSVKGSGTNEQFF. DNA of the CDR3: TGTGCCAGCAGTGTGAAAGGTAGTGGGACCAATGAGCAGTTCTTC. The full variable domain, its missing parts supplied by reference TRBV2 and TRBJ2-1, is EPEVTQTPSHQVTQMGQEVILRCVPISNHLYFYWYRQILGQKVEFLVSFYNNEISEKSEIFDDQFSVERPDGSNFTLKIRSTKLEDSAMYFCASSVKGSGTNEQFFGPGTRLTVL.